The clone carrying this T cell receptor beta chain was picked up a small number of times. Its antigen is as yet unknown. Germline trimming cut 0 bases from V and 9 bases from J; bases unmatched to any gene: 18. The CDR3 contains 18 residues. These data are taken from a study of molecular identifiers for immune sequencing clone quantification. Study-level information: Replicate runs used RNA from roughly 20,000 or 100,000 naive CD8 cells, which was split five ways into aliquots, and four of those aliquots were then sequenced.

For bulk TCR libraries, previously described methods and listed TCR primers were used. TCRdb fed the PCR reads into MiXCR, producing one record per CDR3 protein. Of approximately 550,000 distinct CDR3 sequences in the sample, roughly 23% were seen once. Study outcomes and limitations: Spiked-in Jurkat TCR RNA corresponding to one cell was reported as detectable against 990,000 or so naive cells. It was shown that clones above 20 RNA copies held over 98% of effector molecules, but under 1% in naive cells.

This receptor was obtained from a human donor in good health. Some libraries in this study had Jurkat cell RNA spiked in. The chain couples TRBV23-1 to TRBJ2-7; 9 bases line up with TRBD1. TRBV23-1 is reported as an ORF; its role is uncertain. Sequenced: naive CD8+ T cells from blood, with Jurkat cell RNA spiked in. The subset is: FACS-sorted CD8+CD4-CCR7+CD45RA+ naive T cells. CDR3 sequence reads: CASSQSGIYGTGRSGQYF. The CDR3 DNA is TGCGCCAGCAGTCAATCGGGGATTTATGGGACAGGGCGTTCGGGGCAGTACTTC.